This TCR beta chain was sequenced during a study of blood T cell repertoires in COVID-19. For the study at large: COVID-19 samples, acute and convalescent, were from the United States, Italy and Spain. Sources were T cells, B-cell-depleted T cells, or PBMCs; the material itself was cDNA or gDNA.

Looked up from germline, CDR1 is SGHAT and CDR2 is FQNNGV. The V and J ends lost 4 bases and 6 bases, in that order; junction bases with no gene match: 11. The CDR3 extends over 16 amino acids. Original data processing: Nucleated cell number was recorded as an estimate derived from reference gene primer amplification. Data came from immunoSEQ multiplex PCR; TCRdb stores just in-frame clones and leaves some out. V and J calls and clone size come straight from that table; D and trimming were deduced from the DNA. This sample has around 210,000 clones, with 88% found just once. The Seattle site enrolled patients during active infection and followed them longitudinally.

V and J are TRBV11-2 and TRBJ2-3, with 9 bases lining up with TRBD2. This sequence originates from a man over 45 with COVID-19, enrolled during active disease. Sequencing was performed on peripheral blood. CDR3 bases: TGTGCCAGCAGCTCCAACAGCGGGAGGTCGGGGGATACGCAGTATTTT. It yields the protein CASSSNSGRSGDTQYF.